This T cell receptor beta chain came from a study of identical twins. Of note for this clonotype: The antigen remains unidentified.

Study-wide results and caveats: Modelling underestimated the level of out-of-frame TCR alpha sharing observed in monozygotic twins.

TCRdb analysed the 5' RACE reads with MiXCR anew, one entry per CDR3 protein. This sample carries approximately 1.8 million distinct CDR3 sequences, roughly a third of them seen once, and the ten largest clones take over 0.25%. J lost 11 bases, V lost 3 bases, and 23 bases had no gene match. The CDR3 is made up of 19 amino acids. Germline V CDR1 and CDR2: DFQATT, SNEGSKA (reference sequence). The gene calls are TRBV20-1 and TRBJ2-5; 14 bases match TRBD2. The TCR comes from a newborn girl in good health. Sequencing was carried out using cord blood. Here the CDR3 reads CSARGLAGVVRRVYNEQYF. CDR3 DNA: TGCAGTGCTAGGGGACTAGCGGGAGTGGTCCGTAGGGTTTACAATGAGCAGTACTTC.